This TCR beta chain was observed in a study of PD-L1 blockade in urothelial cancer. TCRdb's table, derived via immunoSEQ multiplex PCR, lists solely in-frame clones and lacks some. The sample shows around 26,000 clones, around 88% of them seen only once. Sample: PBMCs, taken around atezolizumab (anti-PD-L1) treatment. The TCR was taken from a man aged 60-69 years with urothelial cancer.

CDR3 sequence reads: CACYPGGGTSPLHF. The CDR3 nucleotides read TGTGCCTGTTACCCCGGGGGGGGGACTTCACCCCTCCACTTT. The J gene is TRBJ1-6, the V gene TRBV30; TRBD1 is a possible D gene (5 bases). CDR1 is GTSNPN, CDR2 SVGIG, per germline (reference sequence). Trimming cost V 6 bases and J 9 bases, with 18 bases left between them. The CDR3 is 14 amino acids.